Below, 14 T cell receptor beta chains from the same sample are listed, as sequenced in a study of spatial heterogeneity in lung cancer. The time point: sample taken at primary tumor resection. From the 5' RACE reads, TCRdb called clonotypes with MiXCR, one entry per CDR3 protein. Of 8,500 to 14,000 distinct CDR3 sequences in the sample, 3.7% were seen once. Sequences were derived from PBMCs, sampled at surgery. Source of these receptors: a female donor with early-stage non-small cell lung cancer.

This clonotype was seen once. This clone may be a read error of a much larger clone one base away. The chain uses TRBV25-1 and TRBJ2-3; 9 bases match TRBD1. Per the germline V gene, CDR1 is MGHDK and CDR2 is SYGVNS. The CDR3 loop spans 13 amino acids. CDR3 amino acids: CTSTGQGTDTQYF. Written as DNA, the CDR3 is TGTACCAGCACAGGACAGGGGACAGATACGCAGTATTTT.

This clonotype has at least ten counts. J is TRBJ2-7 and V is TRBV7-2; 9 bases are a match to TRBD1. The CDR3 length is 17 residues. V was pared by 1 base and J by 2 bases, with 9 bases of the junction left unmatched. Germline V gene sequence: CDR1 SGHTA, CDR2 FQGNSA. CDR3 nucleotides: TGTGCCAGCAGCTTAGATGGGGATGGGACAGGGCCCTACGAGCAGTACTTC. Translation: CASSLDGDGTGPYEQYF.

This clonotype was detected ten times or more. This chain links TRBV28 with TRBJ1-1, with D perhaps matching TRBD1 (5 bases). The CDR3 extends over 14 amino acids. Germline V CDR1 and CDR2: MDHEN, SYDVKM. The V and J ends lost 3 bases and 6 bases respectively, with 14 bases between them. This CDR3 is CASSFSIAGPEAFF. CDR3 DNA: TGTGCCAGCAGTTTCAGTATAGCGGGACCTGAAGCTTTCTTT.

The CDR3 DNA reads TGTGCCAGCAGCTTGGGACAACTCAACTATGGCTACACCTTC. Amino acid sequence: CASSLGQLNYGYTF. V is TRBV7-2 and J is TRBJ1-2, with a weak D call TRBD1 (6 bases). Deletions cut 3 bases from V and 2 bases from J, with 10 bases between. This CDR3 comprises 14 residues. CDR1 is SGHTA, CDR2 FQGNSA, per germline.

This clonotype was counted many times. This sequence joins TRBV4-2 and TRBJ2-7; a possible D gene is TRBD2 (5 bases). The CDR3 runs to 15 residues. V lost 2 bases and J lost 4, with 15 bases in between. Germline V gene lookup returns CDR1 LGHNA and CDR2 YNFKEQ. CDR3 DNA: TGTGCCAGCAGCCAAAGGGAGAGCACTGGTTACGAGCAGTACTTC. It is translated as CASSQRESTGYEQYF.

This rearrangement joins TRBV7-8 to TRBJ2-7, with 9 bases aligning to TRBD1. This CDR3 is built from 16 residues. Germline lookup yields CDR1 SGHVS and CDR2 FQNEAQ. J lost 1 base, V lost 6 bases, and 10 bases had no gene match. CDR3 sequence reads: CASRPTPGQGSYEQYF. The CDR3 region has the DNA TGTGCCAGCAGACCTACCCCGGGACAGGGTTCCTACGAGCAGTACTTC.

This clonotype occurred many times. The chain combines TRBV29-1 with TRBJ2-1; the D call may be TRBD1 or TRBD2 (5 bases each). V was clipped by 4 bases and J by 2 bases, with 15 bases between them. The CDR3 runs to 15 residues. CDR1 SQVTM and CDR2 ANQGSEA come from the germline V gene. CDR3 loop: CSVGRRDRAYNEQFF. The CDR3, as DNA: TGCAGCGTTGGCAGACGGGACCGAGCCTACAATGAGCAGTTCTTC.

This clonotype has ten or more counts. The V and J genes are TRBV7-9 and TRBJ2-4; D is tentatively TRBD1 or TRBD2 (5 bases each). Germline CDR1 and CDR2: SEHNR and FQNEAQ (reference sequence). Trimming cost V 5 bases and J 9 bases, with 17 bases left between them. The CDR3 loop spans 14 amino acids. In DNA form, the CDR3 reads TGTGCCAGCAGCCCAGGCTCGGGACCGGGCATTCAGTACTTC. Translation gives CASSPGSGPGIQYF.

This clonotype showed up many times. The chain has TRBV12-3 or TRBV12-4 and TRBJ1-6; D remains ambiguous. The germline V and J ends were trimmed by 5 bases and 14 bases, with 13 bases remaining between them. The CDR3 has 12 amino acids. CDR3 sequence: CASSPSHSTLHF. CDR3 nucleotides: TGTGCCAGCAGTCCGTCGCATTCGACCCTCCACTTT.

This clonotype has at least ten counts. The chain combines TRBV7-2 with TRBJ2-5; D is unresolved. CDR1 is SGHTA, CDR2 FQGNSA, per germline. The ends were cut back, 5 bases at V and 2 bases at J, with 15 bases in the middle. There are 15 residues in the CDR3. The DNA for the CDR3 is TGTGCCAGCAGCACCGATCCGACCGCACAAGAGACCCAGTACTTC. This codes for CASSTDPTAQETQYF.

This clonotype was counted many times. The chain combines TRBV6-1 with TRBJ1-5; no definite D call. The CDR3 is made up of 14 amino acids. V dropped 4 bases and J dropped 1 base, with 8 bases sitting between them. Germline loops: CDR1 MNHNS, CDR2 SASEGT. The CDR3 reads CASSVHRSNQPQHF. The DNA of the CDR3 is TGTGCCAGCAGTGTTCACCGCAGCAATCAGCCCCAGCATTTT.

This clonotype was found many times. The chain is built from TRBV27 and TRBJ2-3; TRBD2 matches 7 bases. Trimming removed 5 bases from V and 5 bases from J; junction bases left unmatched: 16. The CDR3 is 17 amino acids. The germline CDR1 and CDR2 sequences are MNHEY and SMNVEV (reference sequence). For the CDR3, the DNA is TGTGCCAGCAGTCCTAAAGTTTGGGGGGAGGGGAGAGATACGCAGTATTTT. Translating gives CASSPKVWGEGRDTQYF.

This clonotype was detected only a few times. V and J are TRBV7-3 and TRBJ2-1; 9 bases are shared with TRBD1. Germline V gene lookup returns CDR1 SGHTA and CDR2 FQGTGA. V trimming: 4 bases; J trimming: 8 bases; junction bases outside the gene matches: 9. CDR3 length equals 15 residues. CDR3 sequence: CASSSPGQGIDEQFF. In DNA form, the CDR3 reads TGTGCCAGCAGCTCCCCGGGACAGGGTATAGATGAGCAGTTCTTC. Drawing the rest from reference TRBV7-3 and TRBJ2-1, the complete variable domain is GAGVSQTPSNKVTEKGKYVELRCDPISGHTALYWYRQSLGQGPEFLIYFQGTGAADDSGLPNDRFFAVRPEGSVSTLKIQRTERGDSAVYLCASSSPGQGIDEQFFGPGTRLTVL.

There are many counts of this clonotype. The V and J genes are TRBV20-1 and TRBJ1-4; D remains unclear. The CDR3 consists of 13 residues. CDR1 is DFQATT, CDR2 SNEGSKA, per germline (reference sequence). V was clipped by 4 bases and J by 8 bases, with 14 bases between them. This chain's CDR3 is CSAKGQPPEKLFF. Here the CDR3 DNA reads TGCAGTGCTAAGGGTCAGCCACCAGAAAAACTGTTTTTT.